The 27 T cell receptor beta chains reported below all come from one sample, sequenced in a study of blood T cells in healthy people across ages (dated by TCRdb to 2014 to 2015). The library was made by 5' RACE. The run used an Illumina HiSeq 2500. A second PCR of roughly 7 to 11 cycles was performed with a sample-barcoded 5' primer and a J-beta primer mix. TCRdb reran the public reads through fastp at Q25 and MiXCR, keeping productive beta chains. All rows with the same CDR3 protein become a single entry with the most common DNA and genes. Across this sample there are about 1.8 million distinct CDR3 sequences, with less than 50% seen only once. The ten largest clones capture over 2% of the sample. Material for sequencing was blood. All receptors derive from a woman aged 40-49 years in good health.

The rearrangement joins TRBV20-1 to TRBJ2-5; 8 bases map to TRBD2. The DNA end is more similar to TRBJ2-7, so the J call may be wrong. The CDR3 contains 13 residues. Looked up from germline, CDR1 is DFQATT and CDR2 is SNEGSKA (reference sequence). This CDR3 reads CSARHSGAYEQYF. The CDR3 DNA follows: TGCAGTGCTAGGCATAGCGGGGCCTACGAGCAGTACTTC.

The CDR3 DNA reads as TGCAGTGCTAGCCCGACAGTTAATCGGGGCGAGACCCAGTACTTC. Protein: CSASPTVNRGETQYF. The chain employs TRBV20-1 and TRBJ2-4; D is perhaps TRBD1 or TRBD2 (5 bases each). The J call may be incorrect, as the DNA end agrees better with TRBJ2-5. The CDR3 runs 15 residues. Per the germline V gene, CDR1 is DFQATT and CDR2 is SNEGSKA (reference sequence).

Remarks on this clonotype: Since a much larger clone is just one base distant, this may be a read error. This CDR3 is CASSRGDIQYF. CDR3 DNA sequence: TGTGCCAGCAGCCGGGGAGACATTCAGTACTTC. V gene TRBV7-2 combines with J gene TRBJ2-4; the D gene is possibly TRBD2 (5 bases). The CDR3 length is 11 residues. In germline, CDR1 is SGHTA, CDR2 FQGNSA. Trimming stripped 5 bases from V and 8 bases from J, with 7 bases between.

The genes are TRBV5-1 and TRBJ2-5, with D tentatively TRBD1 (6 bases). V was cut by 5 bases and J by 5 bases, with 13 bases left in between. Germline CDR1 reads SGHRS; CDR2 reads YFSETQ. The CDR3 sequence is 13 residues long. The CDR3 nucleotides are TGCGCCAGCAGTACACAGGGTTGGGAGACCCAGTACTTC. Translation: CASSTQGWETQYF.

This clonotype was seen a handful of times. The CDR3 here is CSASPSGGAREEQFF. The CDR3 region has the DNA TGCAGTGCTAGCCCTAGCGGGGGGGCCAGGGAGGAGCAGTTCTTC. This chain uses TRBV20-1 with TRBJ2-1, with 12 bases aligning to TRBD2. This CDR3 has 15 amino acids. In germline, CDR1 is DFQATT, CDR2 SNEGSKA (reference sequence). V shed 3 bases and J 10 bases; nucleotides not matched to a gene: 10.

The gene calls are TRBV12-5 and TRBJ2-3; 8 positions match TRBD1. The CDR3 extends over 14 amino acids. J was trimmed by 4 bases and V by 4 bases; bases with no gene match: 4. From germline, CDR1 is LGHNT and CDR2 FRNRAP. For the CDR3, the DNA is TGTGCTAGTGGTTCCGGACAGGGAGCAGATACGCAGTATTTT. This gives the protein CASGSGQGADTQYF.

The chain links TRBV7-2 to TRBJ2-1; no definite D call. V was clipped by 0 bases and J by 0 bases, with 12 bases between them. There are 17 residues in the CDR3. The germline gives CDR1 SGHTA, CDR2 FQGNSA. CDR3 amino acids: CASSLATRFSSYNEQFF. In DNA form, the CDR3 reads TGTGCCAGCAGCTTAGCGACAAGATTCAGCTCCTACAATGAGCAGTTCTTC.

The chain combines TRBV2 with TRBJ1-5; D call uncertain. Germline V CDR1 and CDR2: SNHLY, FYNNEI. V lost 2 bases and J lost 4, with 6 bases in between. This CDR3 has 13 residues. CDR3 amino acids: CASSEYQNQPQHF. The CDR3 bases are TGTGCCAGCAGTGAATATCAAAATCAGCCCCAGCATTTT.

V usage is TRBV7-2 and J usage is TRBJ2-7; possible D gene TRBD2, 6 bases. The germline V gene encodes CDR1 SGHTA and CDR2 FQGNSA. Trimming cost V 4 bases and J 4 bases, with 17 bases left between them. The CDR3 runs 15 residues. The DNA of the CDR3 is TGTGCCAGCAGCTCAGGAGTCCCCGGGGGTTACGAGCAGTACTTC. The encoded protein is CASSSGVPGGYEQYF.

V is TRBV20-1 and J is TRBJ2-5, with 7 positions matching TRBD1. This CDR3 has 15 residues. Trimming removed 6 bases from V and 2 bases from J; junction bases left unmatched: 12. CDR1 is DFQATT, CDR2 SNEGSKA, per germline (reference sequence). The CDR3 bases are TGCAGTGCGGAACCCCGGACAGGTCGGCAAGAGACCCAGTACTTC. It codes for CSAEPRTGRQETQYF.

This chain uses TRBV20-1 with TRBJ2-5, with D perhaps matching TRBD1 (5 bases). The CDR3 consists of 15 residues. The germline CDR1 and CDR2 sequences are DFQATT and SNEGSKA (reference sequence). Trimming removed 3 bases from V and 2 bases from J, with 16 bases in between. The CDR3 DNA is TGCAGTGCTAGCCTACCCAGACAGTTACAAGAGACCCAGTACTTC. Amino acid sequence: CSASLPRQLQETQYF.

The chain links TRBV9 to TRBJ1-2; a possible D gene is TRBD1 (5 bases). The V gene lost 3 bases and the J gene lost 3 bases, with 24 bases spanning the gap. Germline V CDR1 and CDR2: SGDLS, YYNGEE. CDR3 length: 18 residues. The CDR3 region is CASSEGWGSVPKDYGYTF. The CDR3 coding sequence is TGTGCCAGCAGCGAGGGGTGGGGATCCGTCCCAAAGGACTATGGCTACACCTTC. The complete variable domain, with remaining parts taken from reference TRBV9 and TRBJ1-2, reads DSGVTQTPKHLITATGQRVTLRCSPRSGDLSVYWYQQSLDQGLQFLIQYYNGEERAKGNILERFSAQQFPDLHSELNLSSLELGDSALYFCASSEGWGSVPKDYGYTFGSGTRLTVV.

V and J are TRBV20-1 and TRBJ2-5, with D possibly matching TRBD2 (6 bases). The better agreement between TRBJ2-7 and the DNA end casts doubt on the J call. CDR1 DFQATT and CDR2 SNEGSKA come from the germline V gene (reference sequence). The CDR3 has 15 amino acids. The CDR3 nucleotides are TGCAGTGCTAGGGGGGGAGGTACCTCTTCTAACGAGCAGTACTTC. This encodes CSARGGGTSSNEQYF.

In its sample, this clonotype was seen once. V and J are TRBV12-3 or TRBV12-4 and TRBJ1-2; possibly TRBD1 for D (5 bases). There are 15 residues in the CDR3. The V and J ends lost 3 bases and 4 bases respectively, with 15 bases between them. CDR3 sequence reads: CASSFKQVISYGYTF. The CDR3 bases are TGTGCCAGCAGTTTCAAACAGGTCATCAGCTATGGCTACACCTTC.

A note on this clonotype: One junction end does not reproduce the germline sequence, and a read error may be involved. This chain links TRBV28 with TRBJ2-1; no firm D call. The germline V gene has CDR1 MDHEN and CDR2 SYDVKM. The CDR3 runs to 14 residues. As DNA, the CDR3 is TGTGCTAGCAGTTTGCAGGATGCGTACAATGAGCAGTTCTTC. Residues: CASSLQDAYNEQFF.

Points on this clonotype: One end of the junction varies from germline; a read error may be responsible. This chain joins TRBV7-7 and TRBJ2-3; TRBD2 matches 7 bases. This CDR3 is built from 18 residues. Germline V lookup: CDR1 SSHAT, CDR2 FNYEAQ (reference sequence). CDR3 bases: TGTGCTAGCAGCTTAGGACCGCCTCTAGCGGAGTTCACAGATACGCAGTATTTT. Its protein product is CASSLGPPLAEFTDTQYF.

The chain joins TRBV20-1 to TRBJ1-5; 7 nucleotides align to TRBD1. The CDR3 extends over 14 amino acids. Germline CDR1 DFQATT, CDR2 SNEGSKA (reference sequence). The V segment lost 6 bases and the J segment 5 bases; nucleotides outside the gene matches: 10. CDR3 DNA: TGCAGTGCCAAGTCCGGGACAGAGGATCAGCCCCAGCATTTT. The encoded protein is CSAKSGTEDQPQHF.

This clonotype was observed a handful of times. The chain has TRBV20-1 and TRBJ2-1; the match to TRBD2 covers 9 bases. Germline assignment: CDR1 DFQATT and CDR2 SNEGSKA (reference sequence). This CDR3 has 15 amino acids. V dropped 8 bases and J dropped 7; count of bases not matched to a gene: 15. DNA of the CDR3: TGCAGTTCTACCTCCCCCGGGACTAGCATAAATGAGCAGTTCTTC. Protein product: CSSTSPGTSINEQFF.

This clonotype turned up a few times. The V call is TRBV4-3, the J call TRBJ1-2; D not certain. V was cut by 0 bases and J by 2 bases, with 10 bases left in between. The CDR3 contains 15 residues. Germline loops: CDR1 LGHNA, CDR2 YSLEER. CDR3 in DNA: TGCGCCAGCAGCCAAGATCGAGACACCAACTATGGCTACACCTTC. Translation: CASSQDRDTNYGYTF.

The J gene is TRBJ2-1, the V gene TRBV7-3, with 10 bases identical to TRBD2. The CDR3 runs 16 residues. The junction had 12 bases not matched to a gene; V was cut back by 4 bases and J by 9 bases. Germline-derived CDR1 and CDR2 are SGHTA and FQGTGA. CDR3 sequence: CASSSSRAGGLSEQFF. DNA for the CDR3: TGTGCCAGCAGCTCCTCTAGAGCGGGGGGGCTTAGTGAGCAGTTCTTC.

This chain joins TRBV12-3 or TRBV12-4 and TRBJ1-5; 10 bases match TRBD1. The V gene end was trimmed by 5 bases and the J gene end by 2 bases; junction bases not matched to a gene: 6. This CDR3 region has 16 residues. The CDR3 coding sequence is TGTGCCAGCAGTCAGACAGGGGGCGCCGGCAATCAGCCCCAGCATTTT. It yields the protein CASSQTGGAGNQPQHF.

The CDR3 sequence is CASASGGAGIADTQYF. In DNA form, the CDR3 reads TGTGCCAGTGCTAGCGGGGGTGCTGGGATCGCTGATACGCAGTATTTT. This chain uses TRBV19 with TRBJ2-3; TRBD2 aligns across 10 bases. V lost 8 bases and J lost 6; bases outside the gene matches: 14. The germline CDR1 and CDR2 sequences are LNHDA and SQIVND (reference sequence). The CDR3 length is 16 residues.

This clonotype came up a few times. This sequence joins TRBV20-1 and TRBJ2-6, with 8 bases identical to TRBD1. V lost 2 bases to trimming and J lost 1 base; unmatched junction nucleotides: 1. CDR3 length: 15 amino acids. Germline V CDR1 and CDR2: DFQATT, SNEGSKA (reference sequence). CDR3: CSARTGGSGANVLTF. The CDR3, as DNA: TGCAGTGCTAGAACAGGGGGGTCTGGGGCCAACGTCCTGACTTTC.

The chain joins TRBV10-3 to TRBJ2-4; D remains unclear. The V and J ends lost 2 bases and 0 bases respectively, with 11 bases between them. There are 16 residues in the CDR3. Germline V gives CDR1 ENHRY, CDR2 SYGVKD. The CDR3 region has the DNA TGTGCCATCAGTGAGGGTGAGCAGCTAGCCAAAAACATTCAGTACTTC. This sequence encodes CAISEGEQLAKNIQYF.

V usage is TRBV7-2 and J usage is TRBJ2-5; the match to TRBD2 covers 7 bases. J was trimmed by 4 bases and V by 3 bases; bases with no gene match: 5. Germline CDR1 and CDR2: SGHTA and FQGNSA. There are 14 residues in the CDR3. The CDR3 reads CASSFWTRRETQYF. CDR3 in DNA: TGTGCCAGCAGCTTCTGGACTAGGCGAGAGACCCAGTACTTC.

In its sample, this clonotype was seen once. This chain joins TRBV27 and TRBJ2-7, with D unclear. This CDR3 is 14 amino acids long. CDR1 is MNHEY, CDR2 SMNVEV, per germline (reference sequence). The V gene lost 1 base and the J gene lost 0 bases, with 7 bases spanning the gap. This CDR3 reads CASSLYRTSYEQYF. For the CDR3, the DNA is TGTGCCAGCAGTTTATACCGGACCTCCTACGAGCAGTACTTC.

This chain links TRBV7-2 with TRBJ2-7, with 9 bases that match TRBD2. Trimming took 3 bases from V and 0 from J; bases not matched to a gene: 6. CDR1 is SGHTA and CDR2 is FQGNSA in the germline V gene. This CDR3 is built from 16 residues. This CDR3 is CASSFGGRAGSYEQYF. In DNA, the CDR3 is TGTGCCAGCAGCTTTGGCGGGAGGGCCGGCTCCTACGAGCAGTACTTC.